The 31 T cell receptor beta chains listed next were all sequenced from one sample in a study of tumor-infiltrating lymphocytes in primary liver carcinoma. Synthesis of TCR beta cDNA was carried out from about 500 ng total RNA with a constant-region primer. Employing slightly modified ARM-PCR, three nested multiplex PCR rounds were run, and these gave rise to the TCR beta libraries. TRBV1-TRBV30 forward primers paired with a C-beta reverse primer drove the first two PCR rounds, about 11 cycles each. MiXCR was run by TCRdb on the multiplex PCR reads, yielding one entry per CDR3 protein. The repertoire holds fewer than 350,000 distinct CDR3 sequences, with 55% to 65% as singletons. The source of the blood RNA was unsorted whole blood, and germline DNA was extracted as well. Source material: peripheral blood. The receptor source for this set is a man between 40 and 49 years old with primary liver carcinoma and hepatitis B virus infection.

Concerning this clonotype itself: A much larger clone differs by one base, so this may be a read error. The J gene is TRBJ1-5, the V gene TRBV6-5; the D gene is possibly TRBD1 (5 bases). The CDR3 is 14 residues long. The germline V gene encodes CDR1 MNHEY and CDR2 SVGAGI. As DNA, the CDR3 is TGTCCCAGCAGTTACGGGACCATGGGAGGGCCCCAGCATTTT. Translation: CPSSYGTMGGPQHF.

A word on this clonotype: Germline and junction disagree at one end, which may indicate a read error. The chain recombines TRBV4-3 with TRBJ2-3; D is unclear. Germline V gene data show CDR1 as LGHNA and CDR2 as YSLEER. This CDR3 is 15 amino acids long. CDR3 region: CARSPEALNTDTQYF. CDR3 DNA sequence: TGCGCCAGAAGCCCCGAAGCGTTAAACACAGATACGCAGTATTTT.

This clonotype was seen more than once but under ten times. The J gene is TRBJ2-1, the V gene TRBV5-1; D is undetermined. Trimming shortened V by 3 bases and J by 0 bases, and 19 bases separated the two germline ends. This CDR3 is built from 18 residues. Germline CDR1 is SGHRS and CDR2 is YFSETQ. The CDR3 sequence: CASSSDSLRRSSYNEQFF. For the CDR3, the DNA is TGCGCCAGCAGCTCCGACTCGCTCCGTAGGAGCTCCTACAATGAGCAGTTCTTC.

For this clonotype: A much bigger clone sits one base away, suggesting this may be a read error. CDR3 DNA: TGCGCCAGCAGTGAATTGGCTAGCACAGATATGCAGTATTTT. It is translated as CASSELASTDMQYF. The rearrangement uses TRBV10-2 and TRBJ2-3; possible D gene TRBD2, 5 bases. This CDR3 comprises 14 residues. Germline-derived CDR1 and CDR2 are WSHSY and SAAADI.

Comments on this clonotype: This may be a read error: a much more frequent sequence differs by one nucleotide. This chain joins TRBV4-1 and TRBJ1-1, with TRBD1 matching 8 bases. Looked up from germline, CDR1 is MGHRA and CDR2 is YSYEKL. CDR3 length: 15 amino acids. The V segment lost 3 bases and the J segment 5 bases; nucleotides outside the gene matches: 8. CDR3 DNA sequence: TGCGCCAGCAGCCAGGGGGGACAGGAAGGAACTGAAGCTTTCTTT. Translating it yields CASSQGGQEGTEAFF.

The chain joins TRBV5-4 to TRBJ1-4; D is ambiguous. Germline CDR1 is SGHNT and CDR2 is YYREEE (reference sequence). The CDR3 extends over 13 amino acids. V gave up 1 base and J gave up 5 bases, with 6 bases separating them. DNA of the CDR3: TGTGCCAGCAGCTTGCTTCCAAATGAAAAACTGTTTTTT. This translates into CASSLLPNEKLFF.

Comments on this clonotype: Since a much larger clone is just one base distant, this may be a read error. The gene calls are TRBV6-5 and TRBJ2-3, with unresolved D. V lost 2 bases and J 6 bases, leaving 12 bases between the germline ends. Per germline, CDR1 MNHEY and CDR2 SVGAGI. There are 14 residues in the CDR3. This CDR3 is CASSYEPSSDTQYF. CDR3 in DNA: TGTGCCAGCAGTTACGAGCCTTCATCGGATACGCAGTATTTT.

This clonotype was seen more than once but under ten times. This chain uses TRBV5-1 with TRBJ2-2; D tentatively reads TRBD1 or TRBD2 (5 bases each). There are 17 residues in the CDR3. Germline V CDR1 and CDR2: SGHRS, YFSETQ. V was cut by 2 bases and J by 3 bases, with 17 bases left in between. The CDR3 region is CASSFTGTGHYTGELFF. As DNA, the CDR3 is TGCGCCAGCAGCTTTACCGGGACCGGTCACTACACCGGGGAGCTGTTTTTT.

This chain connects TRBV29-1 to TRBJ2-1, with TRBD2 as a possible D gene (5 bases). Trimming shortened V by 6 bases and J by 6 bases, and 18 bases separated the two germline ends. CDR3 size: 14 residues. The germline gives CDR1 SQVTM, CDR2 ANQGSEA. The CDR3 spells CSVIARVACNEQFF. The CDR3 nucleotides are TGCAGCGTCATAGCGAGAGTTGCCTGCAATGAGCAGTTCTTC.

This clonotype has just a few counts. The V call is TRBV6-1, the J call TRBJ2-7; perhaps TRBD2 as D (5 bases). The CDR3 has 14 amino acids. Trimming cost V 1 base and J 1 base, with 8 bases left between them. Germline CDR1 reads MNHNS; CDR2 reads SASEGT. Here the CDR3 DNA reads TGTGCCAGCAGTGAAGGGACTTATTCCTACGAGCAGTACTTC. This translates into CASSEGTYSYEQYF.

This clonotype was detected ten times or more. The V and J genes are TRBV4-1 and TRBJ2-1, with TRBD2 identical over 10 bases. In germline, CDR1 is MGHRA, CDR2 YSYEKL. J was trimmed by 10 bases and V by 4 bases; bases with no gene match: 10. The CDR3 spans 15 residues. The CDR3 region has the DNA TGCGCCAGCAGCCCTGCCTCGCCGGGACTAGCGGAGCAGTTCTTC. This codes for CASSPASPGLAEQFF.

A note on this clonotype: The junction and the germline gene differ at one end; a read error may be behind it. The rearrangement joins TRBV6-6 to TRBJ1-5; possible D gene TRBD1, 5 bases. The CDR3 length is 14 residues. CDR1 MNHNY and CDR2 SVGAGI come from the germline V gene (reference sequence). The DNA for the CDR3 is TGTGCCAGCGGTCATGGGGCGTCCAATCAGTCCCAGCATTTT. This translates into CASGHGASNQSQHF.

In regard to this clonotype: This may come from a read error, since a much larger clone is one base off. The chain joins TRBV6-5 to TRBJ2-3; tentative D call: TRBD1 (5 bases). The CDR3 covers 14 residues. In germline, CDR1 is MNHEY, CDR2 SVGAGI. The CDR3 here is CAGSYSTVTDTQYF. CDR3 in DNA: TGTGCCGGCAGTTACTCGACAGTCACGGATACGCAGTATTTT.

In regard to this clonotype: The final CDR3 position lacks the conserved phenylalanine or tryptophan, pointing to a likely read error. The CDR3 is CASSSVGRATEAFI. CDR3 nucleotides: TGTGCCAGCAGCTCGGTAGGCCGGGCGACTGAAGCTTTCATT. The genes are TRBV5-5 and TRBJ1-1; D not resolved. The CDR3 sequence is 14 residues long. Trimming stripped 3 bases from V and 5 bases from J, with 14 bases between. Germline V CDR1 and CDR2: SGHKS, YYEKEE (reference sequence).

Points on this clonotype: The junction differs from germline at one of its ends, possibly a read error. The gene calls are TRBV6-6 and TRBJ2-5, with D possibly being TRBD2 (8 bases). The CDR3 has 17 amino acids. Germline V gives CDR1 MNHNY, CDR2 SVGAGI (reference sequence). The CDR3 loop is CANSSGLGGPYQETQYF. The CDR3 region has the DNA TGTGCCAACAGTTCGGGACTAGGGGGCCCGTACCAAGAGACCCAGTACTTC.

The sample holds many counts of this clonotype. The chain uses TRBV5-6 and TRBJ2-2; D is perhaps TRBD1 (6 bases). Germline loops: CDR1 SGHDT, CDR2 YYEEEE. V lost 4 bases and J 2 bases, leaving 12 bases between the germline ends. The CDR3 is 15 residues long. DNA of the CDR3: TGTGCCAGCAGCCCCCGGACAGCCAACACCGGGGAGCTGTTTTTT. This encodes CASSPRTANTGELFF.

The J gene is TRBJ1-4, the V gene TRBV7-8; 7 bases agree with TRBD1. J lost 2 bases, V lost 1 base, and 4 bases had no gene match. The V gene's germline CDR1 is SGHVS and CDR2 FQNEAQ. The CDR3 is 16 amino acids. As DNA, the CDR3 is TGTGCCAGCAGCTTAGGACAGGGTGGCACTAATGAAAAACTGTTTTTT. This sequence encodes CASSLGQGGTNEKLFF.

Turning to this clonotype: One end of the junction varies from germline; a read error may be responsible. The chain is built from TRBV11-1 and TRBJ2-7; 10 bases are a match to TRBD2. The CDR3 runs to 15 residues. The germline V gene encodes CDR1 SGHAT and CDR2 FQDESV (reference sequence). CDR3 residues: CVSSPAGGSHYEQYF. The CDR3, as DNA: TGTGTCAGCAGCCCAGCGGGAGGGTCTCACTACGAGCAGTACTTC.

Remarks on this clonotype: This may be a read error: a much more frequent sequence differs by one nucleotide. The CDR3 loop reads CASSLDVNTEASF. DNA for the CDR3: TGTGCCAGCAGCTTGGACGTGAACACTGAAGCTTCCTTT. The V gene is TRBV5-4, the J gene TRBJ1-1; no reliable D call. Germline-derived CDR1 and CDR2 are SGHNT and YYREEE (reference sequence). This CDR3 contains 13 residues.

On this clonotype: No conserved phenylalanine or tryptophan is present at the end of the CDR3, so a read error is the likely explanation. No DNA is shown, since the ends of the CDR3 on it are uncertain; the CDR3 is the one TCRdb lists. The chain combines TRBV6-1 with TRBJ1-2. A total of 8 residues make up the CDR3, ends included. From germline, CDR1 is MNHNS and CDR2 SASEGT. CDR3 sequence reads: CVSKRPFL.

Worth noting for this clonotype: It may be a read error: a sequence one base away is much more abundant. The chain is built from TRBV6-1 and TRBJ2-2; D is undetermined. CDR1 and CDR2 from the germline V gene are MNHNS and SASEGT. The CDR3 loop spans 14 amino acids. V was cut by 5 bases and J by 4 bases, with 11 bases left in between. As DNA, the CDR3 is TGTGCCAGCAGTCTCAACGTTACCACCGGGGAGCTGTTTTTT. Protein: CASSLNVTTGELFF.

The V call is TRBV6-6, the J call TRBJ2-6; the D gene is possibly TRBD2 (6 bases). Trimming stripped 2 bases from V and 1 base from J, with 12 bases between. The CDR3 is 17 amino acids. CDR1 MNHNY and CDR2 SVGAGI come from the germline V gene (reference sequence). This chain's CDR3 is CASSYGQGGSGANVLTF. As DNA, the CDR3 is TGTGCCAGCAGTTACGGGCAGGGAGGATCTGGGGCCAACGTCCTGACTTTC.

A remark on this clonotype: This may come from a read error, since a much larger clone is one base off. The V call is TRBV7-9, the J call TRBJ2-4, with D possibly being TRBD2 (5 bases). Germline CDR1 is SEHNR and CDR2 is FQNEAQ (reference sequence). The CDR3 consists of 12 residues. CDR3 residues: CASRGVANIQCF. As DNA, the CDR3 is TGTGCCAGCAGGGGAGTTGCAAACATTCAGTGCTTC.

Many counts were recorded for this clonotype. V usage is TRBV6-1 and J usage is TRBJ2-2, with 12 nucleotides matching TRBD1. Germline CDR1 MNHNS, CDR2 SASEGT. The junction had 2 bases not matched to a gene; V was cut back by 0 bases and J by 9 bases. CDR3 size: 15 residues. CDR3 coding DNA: TGTGCCAGCAGTGAAGCTGGGACAGGGGGCAGGGAGCTGTTTTTT. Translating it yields CASSEAGTGGRELFF.

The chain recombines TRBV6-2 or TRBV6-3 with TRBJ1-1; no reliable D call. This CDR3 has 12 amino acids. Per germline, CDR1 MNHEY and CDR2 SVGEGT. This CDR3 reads CTSSGRALEAFF. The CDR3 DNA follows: TGTACCTCTTCCGGACGGGCTCTTGAAGCTTTCTTT.

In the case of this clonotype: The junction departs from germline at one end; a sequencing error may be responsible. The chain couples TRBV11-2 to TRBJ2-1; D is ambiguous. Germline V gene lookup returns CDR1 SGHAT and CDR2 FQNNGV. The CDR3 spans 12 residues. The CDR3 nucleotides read TGTGTCAGCAGCTCCACCCCCTCTGAGCAGTCCTTC. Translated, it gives CVSSSTPSEQSF.

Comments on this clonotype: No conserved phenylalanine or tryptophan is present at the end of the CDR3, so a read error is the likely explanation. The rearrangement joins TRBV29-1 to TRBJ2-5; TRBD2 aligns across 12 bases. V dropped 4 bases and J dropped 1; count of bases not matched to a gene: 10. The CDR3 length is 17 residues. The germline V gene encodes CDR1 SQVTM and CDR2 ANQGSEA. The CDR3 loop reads CSVVLAGGRFSQETQYL. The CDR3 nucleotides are TGCAGCGTTGTACTAGCGGGAGGCCGCTTCAGCCAAGAGACCCAGTACTTA.

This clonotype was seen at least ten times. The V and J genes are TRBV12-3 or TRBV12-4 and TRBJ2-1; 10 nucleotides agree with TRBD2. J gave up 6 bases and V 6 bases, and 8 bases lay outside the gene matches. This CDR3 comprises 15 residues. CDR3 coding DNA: TGTGCCAGCAGATCGGGAGCGGGAGGGGGCAATGAGCAGTTCTTC. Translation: CASRSGAGGGNEQFF.

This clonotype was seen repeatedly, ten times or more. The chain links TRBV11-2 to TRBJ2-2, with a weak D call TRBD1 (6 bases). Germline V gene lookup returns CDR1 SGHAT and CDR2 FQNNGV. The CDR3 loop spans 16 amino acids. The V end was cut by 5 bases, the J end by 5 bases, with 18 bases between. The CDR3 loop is CASSPTNRVGTGELFF. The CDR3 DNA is TGTGCCAGCAGCCCCACGAACAGGGTTGGTACCGGGGAGCTGTTTTTT.

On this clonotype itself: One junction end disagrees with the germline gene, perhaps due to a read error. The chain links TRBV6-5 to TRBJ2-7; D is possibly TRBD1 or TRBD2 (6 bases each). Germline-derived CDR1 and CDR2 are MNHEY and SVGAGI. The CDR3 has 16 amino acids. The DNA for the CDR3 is TGTGCCAGCAGTTACTCGAGAGGGGGGAACTCCTACGGGCAGTACTTC. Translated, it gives CASSYSRGGNSYGQYF.

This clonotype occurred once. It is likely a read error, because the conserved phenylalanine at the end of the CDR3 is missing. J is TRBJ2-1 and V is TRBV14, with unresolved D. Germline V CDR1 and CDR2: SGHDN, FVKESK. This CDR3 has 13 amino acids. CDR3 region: CVSFFASDNEQFL. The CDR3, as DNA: TGTGTCAGCTTCTTTGCCAGCGACAATGAGCAGTTCTTA.